A single sample is the source of the 31 T cell receptor beta chains below, sequenced in a study of T-cell memory formation after mild COVID-19. TCRdb redid the calling of the 5' RACE reads with MiXCR, one entry per CDR3 protein. The sample carries about 410,000 distinct CDR3 sequences, more than 15% recorded once. The sequenced sample consisted of PBMCs or a T cell subset sorted from them (not recorded which). The receptors derive from a man between 18 and 35 years old who had mild COVID-19 (a few samples of this study predate the infection). Cell type and time point are not known.

In the case of this clonotype: A much larger clone differs by one base, so this may be a read error. The rearrangement links TRBV24-1 to TRBJ2-3, with D perhaps matching TRBD2 (6 bases). There are 13 residues in the CDR3. V was trimmed by 3 bases and J by 3 bases, leaving 6 bases between them. Germline loops: CDR1 KGHDR, CDR2 SFDVKD. CDR3 in amino acids: CATSDGGTDTQYF. The CDR3 region has the DNA TGTGCCACCAGTGATGGGGGGACAGATACGCAGTATTTT.

This clonotype occurred many times. CDR3: CASSSRIWGTQETQYF. CDR3 coding DNA: TGTGCCAGCAGCTCCCGGATCTGGGGCACACAAGAGACCCAGTACTTC. The rearrangement joins TRBV7-6 to TRBJ2-5; D perhaps matches TRBD1 (5 bases). In germline, CDR1 is SGHVS, CDR2 FNYEAQ. CDR3 length equals 16 residues. V shed 4 bases and J shed 2 bases, with 17 bases lying between them.

The rearrangement joins TRBV4-3 to TRBJ2-1; 10 bases agree with TRBD2. The CDR3 is 15 amino acids. The ends lost 4 bases at V and 8 bases at J; junction bases unmatched: 8. Germline loops: CDR1 LGHNA, CDR2 YSLEER. The DNA of the CDR3 is TGCGCCAGCAGCCCGAATAGCGGGGGGCGTTATGAGCAGTTCTTC. Encoded protein: CASSPNSGGRYEQFF.

The genes are TRBV5-1 and TRBJ1-4; 9 bases are a match to TRBD1. CDR3 size: 14 residues. With V trimmed by 2 bases and J by 7 bases, 3 bases remained unmatched. Germline values: CDR1 SGHRS, CDR2 YFSETQ. The CDR3 DNA follows: TGCGCCAGCAGCTTCGGGACAGGGAGTGAAAAACTGTTTTTT. It encodes CASSFGTGSEKLFF.

The genes are TRBV4-3 and TRBJ1-1; D perhaps matches TRBD1 (5 bases). Germline V gives CDR1 LGHNA, CDR2 YSLEER. V was trimmed by 2 bases and J by 0 bases, leaving 13 bases between them. This CDR3 contains 16 residues. The CDR3 loop reads CASSQRIGAMNTEAFF. The CDR3 DNA sequence: TGCGCCAGCAGCCAAAGGATAGGGGCTATGAACACTGAAGCTTTCTTT.

This clonotype was counted only a few times. The gene calls are TRBV7-2 and TRBJ2-7; 9 nucleotides align to TRBD2. The CDR3 spans 16 residues. CDR1 is SGHTA and CDR2 is FQGNSA in the germline V gene. V shed 1 base, J shed 0 bases, and the junction held 4 bases outside the gene matches. The CDR3 region is CASSLGSGGASYEQYF. In nucleotides, the CDR3 is TGTGCCAGCAGCTTAGGTAGCGGGGGAGCCTCCTACGAGCAGTACTTC.

A few counts support this clonotype. The V and J genes are TRBV11-3 and TRBJ2-5, with D possibly being TRBD2 (6 bases). Deletions cut 5 bases from V and 3 bases from J, with 16 bases between. Germline V gene lookup returns CDR1 SGHNT and CDR2 YENEEA. The CDR3 extends over 15 amino acids. The CDR3 nucleotides read TGTGCCAGCAGCGACCGTCGGAGGGACGAAGAGACCCAGTACTTC. Its protein product is CASSDRRRDEETQYF.

The rearrangement joins TRBV2 to TRBJ2-5; no clear D. Trimming stripped 0 bases from V and 1 base from J, with 9 bases between. Germline CDR1 reads SNHLY; CDR2 reads FYNNEI. CDR3 length: 15 amino acids. The CDR3: CASSEAGLIQETQYF. The CDR3 region has the DNA TGTGCCAGCAGTGAAGCTGGCCTTATCCAAGAGACCCAGTACTTC.

CDR3 sequence reads: CASSPDRQGAYGYTF. Here the CDR3 DNA reads TGTGCCAGCAGCCCAGATAGACAGGGTGCCTATGGCTACACCTTC. This chain joins TRBV7-2 and TRBJ1-2; 7 nucleotides agree with TRBD1. The CDR3 runs to 15 residues. Germline-derived CDR1 and CDR2 are SGHTA and FQGNSA. After removal of 5 bases from V and 4 bases from J, the junction contained 10 bases not matched to a gene.

The chain has TRBV29-1 and TRBJ1-2; D not certain. The germline gives CDR1 SQVTM, CDR2 ANQGSEA. This CDR3 contains 13 residues. V dropped 8 bases and J dropped 4 bases, with 17 bases sitting between them. CDR3 amino acids: CSPVDRGSYGYTF. CDR3 nucleotide sequence: TGCAGCCCAGTCGATCGTGGAAGCTATGGCTACACCTTC.

This clonotype was picked up many times. The V gene is TRBV19, the J gene TRBJ1-1; D gene unclear. Germline-derived CDR1 and CDR2 are LNHDA and SQIVND (reference sequence). The ends were cut back, 2 bases at V and 5 bases at J, with 12 bases in the middle. The CDR3 is 14 amino acids. CDR3 nucleotides: TGTGCCAGTAGTATAAATGATTTGGGTACTGAAGCTTTCTTT. Its protein product is CASSINDLGTEAFF. Looking up the rest from reference TRBV19 and TRBJ1-1 gives the full variable domain: DGGITQSPKYLFRKEGQNVTLSCEQNLNHDAMYWYRQDPGQGLRLIYYSQIVNDFQKGDIAEGYSVSREKKESFPLTVTSAQKNPTAFYLCASSINDLGTEAFFGQGTRLTVV.

This clonotype was observed a few times. The V gene is TRBV5-1, the J gene TRBJ2-3, with D maybe TRBD2 (5 bases). Germline V lookup: CDR1 SGHRS, CDR2 YFSETQ. The CDR3 sequence is 14 residues long. The V end was cut by 1 base, the J end by 5 bases, with 11 bases between. CDR3 nucleotide sequence: TGCGCCAGCAGCTTGCAGGTACGGGGAGATACGCAGTATTTT. Translating gives CASSLQVRGDTQYF.

V gene TRBV2 combines with J gene TRBJ2-2, with D perhaps given as TRBD1 or TRBD2 (6 bases each). Germline CDR1 SNHLY, CDR2 FYNNEI. The ends were cut back, 8 bases at V and 3 bases at J, with 10 bases in the middle. There are 13 residues in the CDR3. The CDR3 sequence: CASGGLHTGELFF. CDR3 in DNA: TGTGCCAGCGGGGGGCTGCACACCGGGGAGCTGTTTTTT. The full variable domain, completed using reference TRBV2 and TRBJ2-2, is EPEVTQTPSHQVTQMGQEVILRCVPISNHLYFYWYRQILGQKVEFLVSFYNNEISEKSEIFDDQFSVERPDGSNFTLKIRSTKLEDSAMYFCASGGLHTGELFFGEGSRLTVL.

This clonotype was detected a few times. The chain links TRBV2 to TRBJ2-1; 8 bases align to TRBD1. CDR3 length: 13 residues. Trimming at V came to 7 bases and at J to 7 bases, leaving 6 bases not matched to a gene. The V gene's germline CDR1 is SNHLY and CDR2 FYNNEI. This CDR3 is CASTLDRENEQFF. Written as DNA, the CDR3 is TGTGCCAGCACTCTGGACAGGGAAAATGAGCAGTTCTTC.

This chain's CDR3 is CASSVDPGETQYF. The CDR3, as DNA: TGTGCCAGCAGCGTAGATCCAGGGGAGACCCAGTACTTC. The chain has TRBV9 and TRBJ2-5, with D perhaps matching TRBD1 (5 bases). Trimming shortened V by 0 bases and J by 5 bases, and 8 bases separated the two germline ends. CDR1 is SGDLS, CDR2 YYNGEE, per germline. The CDR3 totals 13 residues.

The chain has TRBV11-2 and TRBJ2-4; TRBD2 is a possible D gene (5 bases). CDR1 is SGHAT, CDR2 FQNNGV, per germline. V was cut by 2 bases and J by 5 bases, with 7 bases left in between. The CDR3 is made up of 13 amino acids. The DNA of the CDR3 is TGTGCCAGCAGCTTATCGCGGGAAAACATTCAGTACTTC. It encodes CASSLSRENIQYF.

This clonotype was counted only a few times. V usage is TRBV28 and J usage is TRBJ1-5, with a possible D match to TRBD1 (6 bases). CDR1 is MDHEN and CDR2 is SYDVKM in the germline V gene. V gave up 7 bases and J gave up 3 bases, with 10 bases separating them. This CDR3 contains 13 residues. The CDR3 sequence is CASKDSPNQPQHF. CDR3 sequence (DNA): TGTGCCAGCAAGGACAGCCCCAATCAGCCCCAGCATTTT.

The V gene is TRBV7-9, the J gene TRBJ1-1, with D perhaps matching TRBD1 (6 bases). Germline V gives CDR1 SEHNR, CDR2 FQNEAQ (reference sequence). The length of the CDR3 is 14 residues. Trimming stripped 7 bases from V and 6 bases from J, with 18 bases between. The CDR3 DNA reads TGTGCCAGCAACCTCCGGGACATCGACTCTGAAGCTTTCTTT. Translation: CASNLRDIDSEAFF.

The rearrangement joins TRBV6-6 to TRBJ2-6, with TRBD1 as a possible D gene (5 bases). Germline CDR1 MNHNY, CDR2 SVGAGI (reference sequence). The CDR3 runs to 15 residues. With 6 bases removed from V and 3 bases from J, the gap between germline ends came to 12 bases. CDR3 sequence: CASRPQGGGANVLTF. For the CDR3, the DNA is TGTGCCAGCAGACCCCAGGGTGGTGGGGCCAACGTCCTGACTTTC.

V is TRBV7-9 and J is TRBJ2-5; D perhaps matches TRBD2 (5 bases). Trimming left V 3 bases short and J 1 base short, with 12 bases between. Germline values: CDR1 SEHNR, CDR2 FQNEAQ (reference sequence). The CDR3 runs to 15 residues. Here the CDR3 DNA reads TGTGCCAGCAGCTTTCTACGGGCGGGCCAAGAGACCCAGTACTTC. Translation gives CASSFLRAGQETQYF.

This rearrangement joins TRBV20-1 to TRBJ2-7, with 8 positions matching TRBD2. There are 15 residues in the CDR3. Germline lookup yields CDR1 DFQATT and CDR2 SNEGSKA (reference sequence). The V segment lost 0 bases and the J segment 5 bases; nucleotides outside the gene matches: 9. CDR3 residues: CSARDSAGGLNEQYV. In nucleotides, the CDR3 is TGCAGTGCTAGAGATAGCGCGGGGGGACTCAACGAGCAGTACGTC.

The rearrangement links TRBV7-2 to TRBJ1-2; 9 bases fit TRBD1. Unmatched junction bases numbered 4, after V lost 4 bases and J lost 7 bases. The CDR3 has 13 residues. CDR1 and CDR2 from the germline V gene are SGHTA and FQGNSA. The CDR3: CASSWGQGGGYTF. The CDR3 DNA follows: TGTGCCAGCAGCTGGGGACAGGGAGGTGGCTACACCTTC.

The table lists this clonotype with a count of one. The chain recombines TRBV4-3 with TRBJ2-7; a possible D gene is TRBD2 (6 bases). Germline-derived CDR1 and CDR2 are LGHNA and YSLEER. The CDR3 covers 15 residues. Trimming took off 4 bases at V and 9 bases at J, with 22 bases between the two ends. The CDR3 sequence: CASSPLGGDPTGQYF. Written as DNA, the CDR3 is TGCGCCAGCAGCCCGCTGGGGGGTGACCCTACGGGGCAGTACTTC.

The chain combines TRBV14 with TRBJ2-7; D gene unclear. CDR3 length equals 13 residues. V was shortened by 1 base and J by 5 bases, with 9 bases between the two germline ends. Germline-derived CDR1 and CDR2 are SGHDN and FVKESK. The CDR3, as DNA: TGTGCCAGCAGCCAAGCGGACGGACACGAGCAGTACTTC. Its translation is CASSQADGHEQYF.

This rearrangement joins TRBV28 to TRBJ2-1; either TRBD1 or TRBD2 may fit D (5 bases each). This CDR3 region has 17 residues. CDR1 is MDHEN and CDR2 is SYDVKM in the germline V gene. Trimming removed 8 bases from V and 3 bases from J, with 23 bases in between. The CDR3 here is CASAGFEGRKNYNEQFF. The DNA for the CDR3 is TGTGCCAGCGCGGGTTTTGAGGGGCGCAAAAACTACAATGAGCAGTTCTTC.

This clonotype appeared a few times. The chain uses TRBV6-5 and TRBJ1-5, with D possibly being TRBD1 (5 bases). The CDR3 loop spans 13 amino acids. Germline V lookup: CDR1 MNHEY, CDR2 SVGAGI. The V end was cut by 6 bases, the J end by 7 bases, with 13 bases between. The CDR3 sequence: CASRPQGSQPQHF. CDR3 DNA: TGTGCCAGCAGGCCCCAGGGTAGCCAGCCCCAGCATTTT.

This clonotype was observed a few times. J is TRBJ2-7 and V is TRBV12-3 or TRBV12-4, with 7 bases lining up with TRBD1. Trimming removed 0 bases from V and 4 bases from J; junction bases left unmatched: 6. This CDR3 has 15 amino acids. CDR3 in amino acids: CASSLAGTVEYEQYF. CDR3 in DNA: TGTGCCAGCAGTTTAGCGGGGACAGTCGAATACGAGCAGTACTTC.

The chain recombines TRBV28 with TRBJ2-5; tentatively, D is TRBD1 or TRBD2 (6 bases each). The CDR3 is 15 amino acids. The V and J ends lost 5 bases and 5 bases respectively, with 18 bases between them. The germline CDR1 and CDR2 sequences are MDHEN and SYDVKM. The CDR3 protein is CASSPPGGRGETQYF. The DNA for the CDR3 is TGTGCCAGCAGTCCTCCCGGGGGCCGGGGTGAGACCCAGTACTTC.

The chain has TRBV12-3 or TRBV12-4 and TRBJ2-5, with D possibly TRBD2 on 6 matching bases. This CDR3 has 15 residues. Trimming stripped 7 bases from V and 1 base from J, with 16 bases between. CDR3 residues: CASTPGGRLQETQYF. The CDR3 nucleotides read TGTGCCAGCACCCCCGGGGGACGACTCCAAGAGACCCAGTACTTC.

The chain is built from TRBV4-1 and TRBJ2-1; maybe TRBD2 (6 bases). Between the trimmed V and J ends, which lost 1 base and 7 bases, there was a span of 17 bases. The CDR3 has 16 amino acids. Germline V gene lookup returns CDR1 MGHRA and CDR2 YSYEKL. CDR3 in DNA: TGCGCCAGCAGCCAAGTAGGCGACCCGGGGAGGAATGAGCAGTTCTTC. Its protein is CASSQVGDPGRNEQFF.

The V gene is TRBV6-2 or TRBV6-3, the J gene TRBJ2-7, with 8 bases that match TRBD2. CDR1 and CDR2 from the germline V gene are MNHEY and SVGEGT. CDR3 length: 14 amino acids. The trim removed 6 bases at V and 3 bases at J, leaving 7 bases unmatched. CDR3 sequence: CASRPTSGDYEQYV. For the CDR3, the DNA is TGTGCCAGCAGACCAACTAGCGGTGACTACGAGCAGTACGTC.